This T cell receptor beta chain emerged from a study of shared clonotypes between healthy human individuals. Study context: There were three CD4 naive, three CD4 memory, two CD8 naive and one CD8 memory plates per donor.

Naive CD45RA+ and memory CD45RA-negative subsets were split from CD4+ cells. Findings and limits, study-wide: Richness estimates generally favored naive over memory subsets. Roughly 4.7% was the fraction of naive CD4 clonotypes found shared across several donors.

Remarks on this clone: Its antigen is unidentified.

This table comes from immunoSEQ multiplex PCR, and its TCRdb copy is limited to in-frame clones, with some not included. The table shows about 1.4 million clones, with roughly 95% occurring only once. This CDR3 contains 17 residues. V dropped 4 bases and J dropped 0 bases, with 17 bases sitting between them. The germline V gene has CDR1 SGHTS and CDR2 YDEGEE. Input material: naive CD4+ T cells sorted from blood. Specified subset: CD45RA+ positively selected. The sequence was obtained from a man aged 25 to 40 in good health. The V gene is TRBV5-8, the J gene TRBJ2-1; TRBD2 might be the D (6 bases). In nucleotides, the CDR3 is TGTGCCAGCAGCCCTTATGGGGACTTGAGCTCCTACAATGAGCAGTTCTTC. Its protein is CASSPYGDLSSYNEQFF.